The clone carrying this TCR beta chain was detected a few times. Its antigen is not known. V was pared by 4 bases and J by 9 bases, with 18 bases between. CDR1 is SGHTA, CDR2 FQGNSA, per germline. This CDR3 has 14 residues. This sample is drawn from a study of CD8 T cells in ankylosing spondylitis. General observations from the study: Certain motif variants had earlier appeared in reactive arthritis synovial fluid and blood. There was a TCR beta motif, made of 7 to 9 highly homologous variants, that appeared characteristic of ankylosing spondylitis blood.

Molecular-barcoded quantitative 5'-RACE produced these TCR beta libraries. MiXCR was run by TCRdb on the 5' RACE reads, yielding one entry per CDR3 protein. Of around 480,000 distinct CDR3 sequences in the sample, 15% to 20% were seen once. This clonotype was sampled from a male donor with ankylosing spondylitis. Sequences were obtained from blood, either unsorted or a sorted T cell fraction (not recorded which). The chain combines TRBV7-2 with TRBJ2-5; TRBD1 might be the D (5 bases). In nucleotides, the CDR3 is TGTGCCAGCAGCTCCTCCGCAGGGCAGAAGGCCCAGTACTTC. Translation: CASSSSAGQKAQYF.